The present TCR beta chain was sequenced within a study of graft-versus-host responses after intestinal transplantation. Study at large: Recipients had multivisceral, liver-intestinal, or isolated intestinal transplants. All recipients got anti-thymocyte globulin induction, then tacrolimus and steroids for roughly 3 years.

Study-level findings and limits: With peak circulating GvH clone levels came an association with early post-transplant HvG declines. Present in recipient marrow, GvH clones included some that appeared first in ileum or blood.

Concerning this clone: Its antigen is unknown.

Only in-frame clones appear in the TCRdb table, and some are missing; sequencing was by immunoSEQ multiplex PCR. This table holds more than 65,000 clones, 90% found once. From germline, CDR1 is SGHAT and CDR2 FQDESV (reference sequence). Trimming removed 7 bases at V and 0 bases at J, with 13 bases between. The CDR3 covers 15 residues. J is TRBJ1-3 and V is TRBV11-1; D perhaps matches TRBD1 (5 bases). The material was unstimulated CD8+ T cells sorted from spleen or lymph node cells, obtained before intestinal transplant. This clonotype was sampled from a human donor who received an intestinal transplant. CDR3: CASTITGASGNTIYF. Here the CDR3 DNA reads TGTGCCAGCACCATAACTGGGGCCTCTGGAAACACCATATATTTT.